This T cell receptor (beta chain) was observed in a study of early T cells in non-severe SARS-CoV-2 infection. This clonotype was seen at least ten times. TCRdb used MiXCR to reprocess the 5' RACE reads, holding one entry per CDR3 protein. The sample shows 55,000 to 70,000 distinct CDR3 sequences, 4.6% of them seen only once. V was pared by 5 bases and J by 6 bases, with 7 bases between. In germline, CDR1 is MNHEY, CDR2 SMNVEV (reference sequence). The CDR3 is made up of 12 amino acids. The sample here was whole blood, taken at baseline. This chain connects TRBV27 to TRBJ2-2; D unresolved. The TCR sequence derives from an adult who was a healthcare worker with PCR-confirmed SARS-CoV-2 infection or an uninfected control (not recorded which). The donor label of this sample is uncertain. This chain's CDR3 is CASSPLAGELFF. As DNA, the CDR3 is TGTGCCAGCAGTCCCCTCGCCGGGGAGCTGTTTTTT.